The 20 T cell receptor beta chains in this list originate from one sample, sequenced in a study of siplizumab effects on memory and regulatory T cells. The data were produced by immunoSEQ multiplex PCR, yet TCRdb's version contains in-frame clones alone and is incomplete. The data show 60,000 to 80,000 clones, roughly 80% seen once. Sequenced material: memory CD4+ T cells sorted from blood. The receptor source for this set is a human donor in good health.

The chain is built from TRBV6-5 and TRBJ2-3; D remains ambiguous. Per the germline V gene, CDR1 is MNHEY and CDR2 is SVGAGI. The V end was cut by 8 bases, the J end by 0 bases, with 9 bases between. CDR3 length: 13 amino acids. The CDR3 region has the DNA TGTGCCAGCGGCGGCGGTAGCACAGATACGCAGTATTTT. It is translated as CASGGGSTDTQYF.

The CDR3 DNA is TGTGCCAGCGGTGGAGGACACTATGGCTACACCTTC. This codes for CASGGGHYGYTF. This chain joins TRBV6-5 and TRBJ1-2; D call uncertain. The CDR3 consists of 12 residues. Germline V gene sequence: CDR1 MNHEY, CDR2 SVGAGI. The V and J ends lost 8 bases and 3 bases respectively, with 10 bases between them.

This rearrangement joins TRBV18 to TRBJ2-3; TRBD2 aligns across 7 bases. Germline CDR1 is KGHSH and CDR2 is LQKENI. J gave up 3 bases and V 6 bases, and 3 bases lay outside the gene matches. This CDR3 is built from 13 residues. The CDR3 region is CASSPSGTDTQYF. The CDR3 DNA is TGTGCCAGCTCCCCTAGCGGTACAGATACGCAGTATTTT.

This clone has just a few counts. The chain couples TRBV11-3 to TRBJ2-2; possible D gene TRBD2, 5 bases. V lost 5 bases, J lost 6 bases, and 13 bases lay in between. This CDR3 is built from 14 residues. CDR1 SGHNT and CDR2 YENEEA come from the germline V gene. The CDR3 DNA reads as TGTGCCAGCAGCCAGGACTCTAGTTCCGGGGAGCTGTTTTTT. Encoded protein: CASSQDSSSGELFF. Together with reference TRBV11-3 and TRBJ2-2, the CDR3 gives the full variable domain: EAGVVQSPRYKIIEKKQPVAFWCNPISGHNTLYWYLQNLGQGPELLIRYENEEAVDDSQLPKDRFSAERLKGVDSTLKIQPAELGDSAVYLCASSQDSSSGELFFGEGSRLTVL.

This clone was observed a single time. This sequence joins TRBV10-3 and TRBJ2-3; 7 bases agree with TRBD1. The V segment lost 2 bases and the J segment 0 bases; nucleotides outside the gene matches: 23. The CDR3 is 22 amino acids. Germline values: CDR1 ENHRY, CDR2 SYGVKD. The CDR3 spells CAISEHTILRTGPRASTDTQYF. The CDR3 DNA follows: TGTGCCATCAGTGAGCATACAATTTTACGGACAGGCCCTCGTGCTAGCACAGATACGCAGTATTTT.

The chain employs TRBV7-2 and TRBJ2-7; D gene ambiguous. V lost 4 bases and J 4 bases, leaving 8 bases between the germline ends. The CDR3 spans 12 residues. The germline V gene has CDR1 SGHTA and CDR2 FQGNSA. The DNA of the CDR3 is TGTGCCAGCAGCTCTTCCCTTTACGAGCAGTACTTC. Amino acid sequence: CASSSSLYEQYF. Combining the CDR3 with reference TRBV7-2 and TRBJ2-7 gives the whole variable domain GAGVSQSPSNKVTEKGKDVELRCDPISGHTALYWYRQSLGQGLEFLIYFQGNSAPDKSGLPSDRFSAERTGGSVSTLTIQRTQQEDSAVYLCASSSSLYEQYFGPGTRLTVT.

CDR3 DNA sequence: TGTGCCAGCAGCCAAGTCACGCCGAGTGGGGCCAACGTCCTGACTTTC. Its translation is CASSQVTPSGANVLTF. This chain joins TRBV14 and TRBJ2-6; D gene unclear. Germline loops: CDR1 SGHDN, CDR2 FVKESK. V shed 1 base and J shed 3 bases, with 10 bases lying between them. The CDR3 is 16 amino acids.

This rearrangement joins TRBV19 to TRBJ1-2, with D tentatively TRBD1 (6 bases). The CDR3 consists of 15 residues. The germline gives CDR1 LNHDA, CDR2 SQIVND (reference sequence). Deletions cut 8 bases from V and 1 base from J, with 17 bases between. Here the CDR3 DNA reads TGTGCCAGTGGTTCGGGGGCCGGCTTTAACTATGGCTACACCTTC. Protein sequence: CASGSGAGFNYGYTF.

V usage is TRBV9 and J usage is TRBJ1-4; 8 nucleotides match TRBD1. This CDR3 has 17 amino acids. V shed 1 base, J shed 3 bases, and the junction held 8 bases outside the gene matches. Germline CDR1 is SGDLS and CDR2 is YYNGEE. The CDR3 reads CASSVLRRTGPNEKLFF. The CDR3 DNA follows: TGTGCCAGCAGCGTATTACGAAGGACAGGGCCTAATGAAAAACTGTTTTTT.

This sequence joins TRBV27 and TRBJ2-7, with 9 bases lining up with TRBD2. The CDR3 has 13 residues. V trimming: 7 bases; J trimming: 3 bases; junction bases outside the gene matches: 4. Germline CDR1 is MNHEY and CDR2 is SMNVEV (reference sequence). The CDR3 sequence: CASKTSGLYEQYF. The CDR3 DNA reads TGTGCCAGCAAGACTAGCGGCCTCTACGAGCAGTACTTC.

The chain recombines TRBV2 with TRBJ1-5, with a possible D match to TRBD1 (6 bases). V was trimmed by 6 bases and J by 0 bases, leaving 15 bases between them. Looked up from germline, CDR1 is SNHLY and CDR2 is FYNNEI. The CDR3 consists of 16 residues. Here the CDR3 DNA reads TGTGCCAGCAGCCCGGACAGAAGTTATAGCAATCAGCCCCAGCATTTT. Amino acids: CASSPDRSYSNQPQHF.

V gene TRBV25-1 combines with J gene TRBJ2-3, with 10 bases that match TRBD2. V lost 3 bases, J lost 2 bases, and 11 bases stayed unmatched. The CDR3 totals 18 residues. Germline V gene sequence: CDR1 MGHDK, CDR2 SYGVNS. CDR3 sequence (DNA): TGTGCCAGCAGTGATTTCCTCAGGACTAGCGGTAACACAGATACGCAGTATTTT. It yields the protein CASSDFLRTSGNTDTQYF.

The CDR3 loop is CASSPMGGGGEKLFF. CDR3 nucleotide sequence: TGTGCCAGCAGCCCCATGGGGGGAGGGGGTGAAAAACTGTTTTTT. The gene calls are TRBV7-2 and TRBJ1-4; TRBD1 is a possible D gene (6 bases). This CDR3 has 15 residues. With 5 bases removed from V and 7 bases from J, the gap between germline ends came to 17 bases. CDR1 SGHTA and CDR2 FQGNSA come from the germline V gene.

CDR3 in amino acids: CASSIGGSDTQYF. The CDR3 DNA reads as TGTGCCAGTAGTATCGGGGGATCAGATACGCAGTATTTT. The rearrangement links TRBV19 to TRBJ2-3; TRBD2 is a possible D gene (6 bases). Trimming took 3 bases from V and 4 from J, leaving 8 bases between them. The CDR3 covers 13 residues. Germline CDR1 is LNHDA and CDR2 is SQIVND (reference sequence).

A few counts support this clone. The chain employs TRBV28 and TRBJ1-1; possible D gene TRBD1, 6 bases. With 6 bases removed from V and 1 base from J, the gap between germline ends came to 12 bases. The CDR3 has 14 residues. Germline V gives CDR1 MDHEN, CDR2 SYDVKM. The CDR3 protein is CASSVTGTNTEAFF. DNA for the CDR3: TGTGCCAGCAGCGTAACAGGGACGAACACTGAAGCTTTCTTT.

The chain couples TRBV6-1 to TRBJ2-7; D may be TRBD1 (6 bases). CDR1 is MNHNS and CDR2 is SASEGT in the germline V gene. The CDR3 extends over 13 amino acids. Deletions cut 11 bases from V and 2 bases from J, with 16 bases between. The DNA of the CDR3 is TGTGCCCTAGTAGACGGGACAACCTACGAGCAGTACTTC. Amino acids: CALVDGTTYEQYF.

This clone has a handful of counts. The chain combines TRBV7-9 with TRBJ2-2; 7 nucleotides match TRBD1. Per germline, CDR1 SEHNR and CDR2 FQNEAQ (reference sequence). J was trimmed by 6 bases and V by 3 bases; bases with no gene match: 7. The CDR3 is 15 amino acids. The CDR3 sequence is CASSFRTGLPGELFF. The CDR3 nucleotides are TGTGCCAGCAGCTTCCGGACAGGACTTCCCGGGGAGCTGTTTTTT.

This clone was recorded only once. The chain links TRBV7-9 to TRBJ2-1; 13 bases are shared with TRBD2. The CDR3 runs to 17 residues. Trimming took 5 bases from V and 4 from J; bases not matched to a gene: 8. The V gene's germline CDR1 is SEHNR and CDR2 FQNEAQ (reference sequence). CDR3 loop: CASSPRTSGSEYNEQFF. In DNA, the CDR3 is TGTGCCAGCAGCCCGCGGACTAGCGGGAGTGAATACAATGAGCAGTTCTTC.

CDR3 in DNA: TGCGCCAGCAGCCGGACGTGGGGGCTAGCTAACTATGGCTACACCTTC. It codes for CASSRTWGLANYGYTF. This rearrangement joins TRBV4-1 to TRBJ1-2; weak D call: TRBD1 (6 bases). Germline loops: CDR1 MGHRA, CDR2 YSYEKL. V was trimmed by 4 bases and J by 0 bases, leaving 15 bases between them. CDR3 length: 16 amino acids.

The V and J genes are TRBV7-9 and TRBJ1-4, with 7 nucleotides matching TRBD1. Losses at the gene ends were 11 bases for V and 7 bases for J; bases not matched to a gene: 10. The CDR3 covers 13 residues. The V gene's germline CDR1 is SEHNR and CDR2 FQNEAQ (reference sequence). The CDR3 nucleotides are TGTGCCGGCCGGGACAGCGGGGGTGAAAAACTGTTTTTT. Residues: CAGRDSGGEKLFF.